What follows are 24 T cell receptor beta chains derived from one specimen sequenced in a study of blood T cells in healthy people across ages. Alongside a J-beta primer mix, a sample-barcoded 5' primer served in a second PCR lasting roughly 7 to 11 cycles. MiXCR, run by TCRdb on the 5' RACE reads, gives a single entry per CDR3 protein. The sample shows some 850,000 distinct CDR3 sequences, under 30% of them seen only once. In addition, the sample was reused for a study of T cells of mothers and their children.

Sequences were obtained from blood. All receptors come from a boy between 10 and 17 years old in good health.

The V call is TRBV9, the J call TRBJ2-6; tentative D call: TRBD2 (5 bases). V lost 0 bases and J lost 4, with 11 bases in between. The germline CDR1 and CDR2 sequences are SGDLS and YYNGEE. The CDR3 extends over 16 amino acids. CDR3 amino acids: CASSVGPGTGANVLTF. The CDR3 nucleotides are TGTGCCAGCAGCGTAGGTCCGGGAACCGGGGCCAACGTCCTGACTTTC.

The V call is TRBV20-1, the J call TRBJ2-7, with 9 bases identical to TRBD1. Germline V gives CDR1 DFQATT, CDR2 SNEGSKA (reference sequence). After removal of 6 bases from V and 1 base from J, the junction contained 10 bases not matched to a gene. This CDR3 region has 15 residues. CDR3 in DNA: TGCAGTGCCCTTCCCGGGACAGGGTCATCCTACGAGCAGTACTTC. Its translation: CSALPGTGSSYEQYF.

A few counts support this clonotype. The chain joins TRBV14 to TRBJ2-5; 7 bases line up with TRBD2. Germline values: CDR1 SGHDN, CDR2 FVKESK. V trimming: 5 bases; J trimming: 1 base; junction bases outside the gene matches: 10. This CDR3 contains 16 residues. In DNA form, the CDR3 reads TGTGCCAGCAGCACAAGCGGGGCGTTGACCCAAGAGACCCAGTACTTC. Protein sequence: CASSTSGALTQETQYF.

This clonotype was seen only once. The rearrangement uses TRBV20-1 and TRBJ2-5, with D tentatively TRBD1 (5 bases). Germline CDR1 and CDR2: DFQATT and SNEGSKA (reference sequence). The CDR3 has 15 amino acids. The V and J ends lost 1 base and 2 bases respectively, with 14 bases between them. The CDR3 here is CSARGQGSVQETQYF. The CDR3 coding sequence is TGCAGTGCTAGAGGGCAGGGTTCAGTTCAAGAGACCCAGTACTTC.

This clonotype was recorded a few times. The chain combines TRBV28 with TRBJ1-2; D is possibly TRBD1 (6 bases). V lost 7 bases and J 2 bases, leaving 11 bases between the germline ends. Germline V gene lookup returns CDR1 MDHEN and CDR2 SYDVKM. There are 13 residues in the CDR3. In DNA, the CDR3 is TGTGCCAGCACCATAACAGGGAACTATGGCTACACCTTC. Translated: CASTITGNYGYTF.

There are a few counts of this clonotype. V is TRBV10-3 and J is TRBJ1-1; D gene uncertain. Trimming took off 5 bases at V and 5 bases at J, with 21 bases between the two ends. This CDR3 spans 16 amino acids. Germline CDR1 is ENHRY and CDR2 is SYGVKD. This CDR3 is CAISYTPPPAGTEAFF. The CDR3 DNA follows: TGTGCCATCAGTTATACCCCTCCGCCAGCTGGGACTGAAGCTTTCTTT.

This clonotype was seen a handful of times. V is TRBV14 and J is TRBJ2-3; maybe TRBD2 (5 bases). The CDR3 is 11 residues long. The V gene's germline CDR1 is SGHDN and CDR2 FVKESK. The V end was cut by 4 bases, the J end by 7 bases, with 6 bases between. The CDR3 loop reads CASSLANTQYF. DNA of the CDR3: TGTGCCAGCAGCCTAGCGAATACGCAGTATTTT.

The sample holds a few counts of this clonotype. The chain couples TRBV10-2 to TRBJ1-2; D is unclear. The CDR3 contains 12 residues. Germline CDR1 is WSHSY and CDR2 is SAAADI. Deletions cut 2 bases from V and 4 bases from J, with 5 bases between. The CDR3 region is CASSEAAYGYTF. The CDR3 DNA reads as TGCGCCAGCAGTGAGGCAGCCTATGGCTACACCTTC.

The genes are TRBV2 and TRBJ2-1, with 12 bases that match TRBD2. The J segment lost 4 bases and the V segment lost 4 bases, leaving 5 bases of the junction unmatched. Germline CDR1 reads SNHLY; CDR2 reads FYNNEI. The CDR3 has 16 residues. In DNA form, the CDR3 reads TGTGCCAGCAGTGTCGTTGGACTAGCGGGGTACAATGAGCAGTTCTTC. This sequence encodes CASSVVGLAGYNEQFF.

The V call is TRBV27, the J call TRBJ2-5, with no clear D. The end of the DNA aligns better with TRBJ2-7, so the J call may be wrong. The CDR3 has 15 residues. Germline V lookup: CDR1 MNHEY, CDR2 SMNVEV (reference sequence). For the CDR3, the DNA is TGTGCCAGCAGTTTAAAGGGAAAAGGTTACTACGAGCAGTACTTC. Translated, it gives CASSLKGKGYYEQYF.

V gene TRBV27 combines with J gene TRBJ2-7; the match to TRBD1 covers 7 bases. V lost 4 bases and J lost 2; bases outside the gene matches: 5. From germline, CDR1 is MNHEY and CDR2 SMNVEV (reference sequence). This CDR3 is built from 14 residues. The CDR3 sequence: CASSWGRGTYEQYF. The CDR3 coding sequence is TGTGCCAGCAGTTGGGGCAGGGGGACCTACGAGCAGTACTTC.

This clonotype appeared a few times. The rearrangement joins TRBV28 to TRBJ2-7; a weak D match, TRBD2 (6 bases). The germline V gene has CDR1 MDHEN and CDR2 SYDVKM. V was shortened by 11 bases and J by 5 bases, with 13 bases between the two germline ends. This CDR3 region has 11 residues. CDR3 nucleotides: TGTGCCTCCGGGGGTAACGACGAGCAGTACTTC. This sequence encodes CASGGNDEQYF.

Sample share makes this clonotype medium-sized. The chain is built from TRBV20-1 and TRBJ2-2; D is ambiguous. Germline CDR1 DFQATT, CDR2 SNEGSKA (reference sequence). The CDR3 totals 12 residues. V lost 7 bases, J lost 4 bases, and 10 bases lay in between. In DNA, the CDR3 is TGCAGTGTCAAAAAGGGCACCGGGGAGCTGTTTTTT. This translates into CSVKKGTGELFF.

This clonotype has only a few counts. CDR3 loop: CASSAPLEGRYETQYF. Written as DNA, the CDR3 is TGTGCCAGCAGTGCCCCATTGGAGGGGAGGTATGAGACCCAGTACTTC. This sequence joins TRBV6-5 and TRBJ2-5, with a possible D match to TRBD2 (6 bases). The CDR3 extends over 16 amino acids. Germline lookup yields CDR1 MNHEY and CDR2 SVGAGI. With 5 bases removed from V and 5 bases from J, the gap between germline ends came to 21 bases.

The V call is TRBV6-5, the J call TRBJ1-2; D perhaps matches TRBD1 (5 bases). The CDR3 extends over 12 amino acids. Germline CDR1 is MNHEY and CDR2 is SVGAGI. V gave up 2 bases and J gave up 6 bases, with 7 bases separating them. The CDR3 protein is CASSYGGNGYTF. Here the CDR3 DNA reads TGTGCCAGCAGTTACGGGGGGAATGGCTACACCTTC.

In this sample, this clonotype turned up a few times. The junction departs from germline at one end; a sequencing error may be responsible. The rearrangement joins TRBV14 to TRBJ2-5, with TRBD2 as a possible D gene (5 bases). This CDR3 comprises 12 residues. Germline assignment: CDR1 SGHDN and CDR2 FVKESK. The CDR3 spells CASSQEGARGFF. The CDR3 nucleotides are TGTGCCAGCAGCCAAGAAGGTGCCCGGGGATTCTTC. Complete variable domain (other parts from reference TRBV14 and TRBJ2-5): EAGVTQFPSHSVIEKGQTVTLRCDPISGHDNLYWYRRVMGKEIKFLLHFVKESKQDESGMPNNRFLAERTGGTYSTLKVQPAELEDSGVYFCASSQEGARGFFGPGTRLLVL.

The rearrangement uses TRBV10-3 and TRBJ2-1; maybe TRBD2 (6 bases). CDR3 length: 20 residues. Trimming cost V 4 bases and J 3 bases, with 28 bases left between them. Per germline, CDR1 ENHRY and CDR2 SYGVKD. The CDR3 coding sequence is TGTGCCATCAGTGGTCCCTCTTTGACTAGTACCCCTCTCCTCTACAATGAGCAGTTCTTC. It codes for CAISGPSLTSTPLLYNEQFF.

This clonotype was seen only a few times. V and J are TRBV4-1 and TRBJ2-1, with TRBD2 identical over 8 bases. This CDR3 contains 15 residues. V shed 3 bases, J shed 4 bases, and the junction held 5 bases outside the gene matches. The germline V gene has CDR1 MGHRA and CDR2 YSYEKL. The CDR3 region is CASSHRTSSYNEQFF. CDR3 DNA: TGCGCCAGCAGCCACCGGACTAGCAGTTACAATGAGCAGTTCTTC.

This clonotype was counted between two and nine times. CDR3 bases: TGTGCCAGCAGCGAACAGGGACTTGGGGGGTCACCCCTCCACTTT. The encoded protein is CASSEQGLGGSPLHF. The chain recombines TRBV7-6 with TRBJ1-6; D is perhaps TRBD1 (6 bases). CDR1 and CDR2 from the germline V gene are SGHVS and FNYEAQ. The CDR3 is 15 amino acids. V lost 5 bases and J 10 bases, leaving 18 bases between the germline ends.

The V and J genes are TRBV15 and TRBJ2-3, with no clear D. V dropped 6 bases and J dropped 6 bases, with 13 bases sitting between them. Germline assignment: CDR1 LNHNV and CDR2 YYDKDF (reference sequence). CDR3 length: 13 residues. In DNA, the CDR3 is TGTGCCACCAGACGGCGGTCCGGGGATACGCAGTATTTT. Translation: CATRRRSGDTQYF.

This clonotype has a handful of counts. The chain has TRBV18 and TRBJ2-5, with D perhaps TRBD1 (5 bases). CDR3 length: 16 amino acids. From germline, CDR1 is KGHSH and CDR2 LQKENI. The V end was cut by 2 bases, the J end by 1 base, with 14 bases between. CDR3 sequence (DNA): TGTGCCAGCTCACCAACGGCAGGGCAACCCCAAGAGACCCAGTACTTC. Amino acid sequence: CASSPTAGQPQETQYF.

Regarding this clonotype: A junction boundary mismatches the germline segment, possibly from a read error. In nucleotides, the CDR3 is TGCGTCAGCAGCTTGGGCGGGGGCTCCTACAATGAGCAGTTCTTC. Residues: CVSSLGGGSYNEQFF. This rearrangement joins TRBV5-1 to TRBJ2-1; 7 bases fit TRBD2. The CDR3 has 15 amino acids. The germline CDR1 and CDR2 sequences are SGHRS and YFSETQ.

With regard to this clonotype: Germline and junction disagree at one end, which may indicate a read error. The genes are TRBV29-1 and TRBJ2-5, with 8 bases fitting TRBD2. The CDR3 is 13 amino acids. CDR1 is SQVTM, CDR2 ANQGSEA, per germline. The CDR3 nucleotides are TGCAGCGCCAATAGCGGGGATTACCAGACTCAGTACTTC. It translates to CSANSGDYQTQYF. The whole variable domain, filled in from reference TRBV29-1 and TRBJ2-5, reads SAVISQKPSRDICQRGTSLTIQCQVDSQVTMMFWYRQQPGQSLTLIATANQGSEATYESGFVIDKFPISRPNLTFSTLTVSNMSPEDSSIYLCSANSGDYQTQYFGPGTRLLVL.

The V call is TRBV6-4, the J call TRBJ2-2; 7 nucleotides align to TRBD1. Germline V CDR1 and CDR2: MRHNA, SNTAGT. CDR3 size: 15 residues. V lost 6 bases and J lost 4; bases outside the gene matches: 8. The CDR3 DNA is TGTGCCAGCAGCGATACAGGGGACGGCACCGGGGAGCTGTTTTTT. This gives the protein CASSDTGDGTGELFF.